Each of the 23 T cell receptor beta chains below was sequenced from the same sample in a study of blood T cells in healthy people across ages. Then a second PCR, running about 7 to 11 cycles, was carried out with a sample-barcoded 5' primer and a J-beta primer mix. A single record per CDR3 protein comes from TCRdb applying MiXCR to the 5' RACE reads. The table has 1,800,000 or so distinct CDR3 sequences, roughly 43% seen once; the top ten hold roughly 23%. Input material: blood. The receptors here all came from a human donor in good health.

V is TRBV4-2 and J is TRBJ1-1; 7 bases are a match to TRBD1. The CDR3 has 14 residues. V gave up 1 base and J gave up 6 bases; unmatched junction bases: 5. Germline CDR1 is LGHNA and CDR2 is YNFKEQ. The CDR3 sequence: CASSQGDRASEAFF. The CDR3 DNA follows: TGTGCCAGCAGCCAAGGTGACAGGGCCTCTGAAGCTTTCTTT.

Worth noting for this clonotype: Its ends do not fully match the called genes, so a read error is possible. The chain couples TRBV4-1 to TRBJ2-3, with 14 nucleotides matching TRBD2. The CDR3 runs 16 residues. Germline V gene lookup returns CDR1 MGHRA and CDR2 YSYEKL. CDR3 residues: CASSLRLAGGKDMQYF. CDR3 bases: TGCGCCAGCAGCCTGAGACTAGCGGGGGGGAAAGATATGCAGTATTTT.

This clonotype came up a few times. The rearrangement joins TRBV5-6 to TRBJ2-1; D is undetermined. The CDR3 sequence is 15 residues long. The germline gives CDR1 SGHDT, CDR2 YYEEEE. Trimming removed 1 base at V and 5 bases at J, with 13 bases between. The DNA of the CDR3 is TGTGCCAGCAGCTTGTTAGTTACCGGGCACAATGAGCAGTTCTTC. Its protein is CASSLLVTGHNEQFF.

V usage is TRBV12-3 or TRBV12-4 and J usage is TRBJ1-1, with TRBD1 as a possible D gene (5 bases). Trimming left V 6 bases short and J 0 bases short, with 14 bases between. CDR3 length: 15 amino acids. In DNA form, the CDR3 reads TGTGCCAGCAGCCCCTTCGGGACGGTGAACACTGAAGCTTTCTTT. Translation gives CASSPFGTVNTEAFF.

This clonotype was counted only a few times. V gene TRBV9 combines with J gene TRBJ1-3, with D maybe TRBD1 (6 bases). Germline V gives CDR1 SGDLS, CDR2 YYNGEE. The CDR3 is 13 residues long. V was shortened by 3 bases and J by 3 bases, with 7 bases between the two germline ends. CDR3 residues: CASSADSGNTIYF. Written as DNA, the CDR3 is TGTGCCAGCAGCGCGGACAGTGGAAACACCATATATTTT.

This rearrangement joins TRBV19 to TRBJ2-7; D unclear. V lost 5 bases and J 6 bases, leaving 14 bases between the germline ends. The germline V gene encodes CDR1 LNHDA and CDR2 SQIVND (reference sequence). This CDR3 spans 13 amino acids. The CDR3 nucleotides are TGTGCCAGTAGTGGTCAGCTCGTAAGCGAGCAGTACTTC. It codes for CASSGQLVSEQYF.

This clonotype was counted between two and nine times. The chain recombines TRBV15 with TRBJ2-7; TRBD1 agrees at 7 bases. Trimming cost V 3 bases and J 0 bases; bases outside gene matches: 2. Germline V gene sequence: CDR1 LNHNV, CDR2 YYDKDF (reference sequence). The CDR3 contains 14 residues. The CDR3 DNA reads as TGTGCCACCAGCAGGAACAGGGGCTCCTACGAGCAGTACTTC. Protein sequence: CATSRNRGSYEQYF.

The chain carries TRBV15 and TRBJ2-1; maybe TRBD1 (6 bases). Germline CDR1 is LNHNV and CDR2 is YYDKDF (reference sequence). CDR3 size: 15 residues. Trimming took off 5 bases at V and 2 bases at J, with 13 bases between the two ends. The CDR3 here is CATSLDRPTYNEQFF. The DNA for the CDR3 is TGTGCCACCAGCCTCGACAGGCCAACCTACAATGAGCAGTTCTTC.

This clonotype was found a few times. The genes are TRBV29-1 and TRBJ1-4, with a tentative D call TRBD1 (6 bases). Trimming removed 3 bases at V and 4 bases at J, with 9 bases between. The CDR3 loop spans 13 amino acids. Germline lookup yields CDR1 SQVTM and CDR2 ANQGSEA. The DNA of the CDR3 is TGCAGCGTTGATAAGGGGGATAATGAAAAACTGTTTTTT. This sequence encodes CSVDKGDNEKLFF.

The sample holds a few counts of this clonotype. CDR3 sequence reads: CASSLAGAKAYEQYF. CDR3 DNA: TGTGCCAGCAGCTTAGCGGGCGCGAAGGCCTACGAGCAGTACTTC. The chain combines TRBV7-2 with TRBJ2-7; D is undetermined. The CDR3 has 15 amino acids. Trimming shortened V by 0 bases and J by 2 bases, and 11 bases separated the two germline ends. CDR1 is SGHTA and CDR2 is FQGNSA in the germline V gene.

The rearrangement uses TRBV12-3 or TRBV12-4 and TRBJ2-5; 8 bases fit TRBD1. The CDR3 is 16 amino acids. V gave up 3 bases and J gave up 5 bases; unmatched junction bases: 11. The CDR3 region has the DNA TGTGCCAGCAGTTTCTCAGACAGGGGAGGTTGGGAGACCCAGTACTTC. Translated, it gives CASSFSDRGGWETQYF.

The rearrangement joins TRBV20-1 to TRBJ2-3; either TRBD1 or TRBD2 may supply D (6 bases each). Germline V gene lookup returns CDR1 DFQATT and CDR2 SNEGSKA (reference sequence). V was pared by 6 bases and J by 4 bases, with 17 bases between. The CDR3 runs to 14 residues. The CDR3 DNA is TGCAGTGCCCAACCCGGGGGCGGTGCAGATACGCAGTATTTT. It is translated as CSAQPGGGADTQYF.

The chain recombines TRBV29-1 with TRBJ1-1; 8 bases line up with TRBD1. Germline V gene sequence: CDR1 SQVTM, CDR2 ANQGSEA. J lost 11 bases, V lost 6 bases, and 5 bases had no gene match. This CDR3 has 10 amino acids. The CDR3 protein is CSVRDRGAFF. The DNA of the CDR3 is TGCAGCGTCCGTGACAGGGGTGCTTTCTTT.

The genes are TRBV14 and TRBJ1-2; D not resolved. Germline lookup yields CDR1 SGHDN and CDR2 FVKESK. The CDR3 contains 13 residues. V dropped 5 bases and J dropped 7 bases, with 14 bases sitting between them. The CDR3, as DNA: TGTGCCAGCAGCAGCCAACGTAACAGTGGCTACACCTTC. Its translation: CASSSQRNSGYTF.

In this sample, this clonotype turned up a few times. The rearrangement links TRBV7-2 to TRBJ1-1; D uncertain. Germline loops: CDR1 SGHTA, CDR2 FQGNSA. V lost 5 bases, J lost 7 bases, and 11 bases lay in between. This CDR3 contains 12 residues. Here the CDR3 reads CASSRIRDEAFF. The CDR3 DNA follows: TGTGCCAGCAGCCGCATCAGAGATGAAGCTTTCTTT.

The CDR3 reads CATSDVGGGVAGRQETQYF. The CDR3 DNA reads TGTGCCACCAGTGATGTTGGTGGGGGAGTAGCGGGGCGCCAAGAGACCCAGTACTTC. This rearrangement joins TRBV24-1 to TRBJ2-5; 8 nucleotides match TRBD2. The CDR3 extends over 19 amino acids. The V gene's germline CDR1 is KGHDR and CDR2 SFDVKD. Trimming cost V 3 bases and J 1 base; bases outside gene matches: 15.

V and J are TRBV7-3 and TRBJ1-1; D remains ambiguous. Looked up from germline, CDR1 is SGHTA and CDR2 is FQGTGA. Trimming stripped 5 bases from V and 1 base from J, with 8 bases between. This CDR3 comprises 13 residues. The CDR3 is CASSQLPNTEAFF. In DNA, the CDR3 is TGTGCCAGCAGCCAACTACCGAACACTGAAGCTTTCTTT.

This clonotype has more than one count but fewer than ten. V and J are TRBV20-1 and TRBJ2-1; no firm D call. The CDR3 is 12 amino acids. The V end lost 2 bases, the J end lost 7 bases, and 9 bases lay between the germline ends. CDR1 DFQATT and CDR2 SNEGSKA come from the germline V gene (reference sequence). The DNA of the CDR3 is TGCAGTGCTAGAAAATACGAGAATGAGCAGTTCTTC. It translates to CSARKYENEQFF.

This clonotype was detected only a few times. The CDR3 DNA reads as TGTGCCAGCACCCCCCGATGGGTAGCCGGCTACACCTTC. It is translated as CASTPRWVAGYTF. This chain uses TRBV7-3 with TRBJ1-2, with D uncertain. Trimming took off 7 bases at V and 8 bases at J, with 17 bases between the two ends. CDR3 size: 13 residues. CDR1 and CDR2 from the germline V gene are SGHTA and FQGTGA.

A few counts support this clonotype. The chain is built from TRBV27 and TRBJ1-4, with a tentative D call TRBD1 (5 bases). This CDR3 is 15 amino acids long. Germline V gene data show CDR1 as MNHEY and CDR2 as SMNVEV (reference sequence). Trimming removed 3 bases at V and 5 bases at J, with 13 bases between. In nucleotides, the CDR3 is TGTGCCAGCAGTTTCAAGGGACGGGGGAATGAAAAACTGTTTTTT. Encoded protein: CASSFKGRGNEKLFF.

This clonotype has more than one count but fewer than ten. The chain employs TRBV9 and TRBJ1-5; D is perhaps TRBD1 (6 bases). V was clipped by 3 bases and J by 2 bases, with 9 bases between them. The V gene's germline CDR1 is SGDLS and CDR2 YYNGEE. CDR3 length: 14 residues. CDR3 nucleotide sequence: TGTGCCAGCAGCGGACAGGCTGGCAATCAGCCCCAGCATTTT. This encodes CASSGQAGNQPQHF.

This chain joins TRBV6-5 and TRBJ1-2; the match to TRBD1 covers 7 bases. Germline V lookup: CDR1 MNHEY, CDR2 SVGAGI. The V segment lost 5 bases and the J segment 3 bases; nucleotides outside the gene matches: 3. The CDR3 runs to 13 residues. CDR3 amino acids: CASSRGQYYGYTF. DNA for the CDR3: TGTGCCAGCAGTAGGGGACAGTACTATGGCTACACCTTC.

This clonotype has a single count. At one of its ends the junction is not consistent with the germline gene, which may arise from a read error. The chain carries TRBV3-1 and TRBJ2-3; 7 nucleotides agree with TRBD1. The CDR3 sequence is 13 residues long. Germline V gene lookup returns CDR1 LGHDT and CDR2 YNNKEL (reference sequence). The CDR3 here is CASSAQGTDTQDF. In DNA form, the CDR3 reads TGTGCCAGCAGCGCACAAGGGACAGATACGCAGGATTTT.